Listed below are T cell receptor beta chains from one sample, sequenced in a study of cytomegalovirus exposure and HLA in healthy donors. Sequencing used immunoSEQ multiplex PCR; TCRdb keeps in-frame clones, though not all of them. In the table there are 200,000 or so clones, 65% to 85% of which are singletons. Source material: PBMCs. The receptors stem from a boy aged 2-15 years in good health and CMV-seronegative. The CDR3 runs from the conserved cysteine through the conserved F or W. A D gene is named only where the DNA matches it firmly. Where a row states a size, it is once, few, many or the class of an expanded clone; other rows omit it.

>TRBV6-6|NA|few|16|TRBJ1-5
TGTGCCAGCAGGTCCACCCAGGGGCCAAGCAATCAGCCCCAGCATTTT
CASRSTQGPSNQPQHF
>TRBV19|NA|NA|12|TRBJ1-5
TGTGCCAGTAGTGACCGGAGGGAGCCCCAGCATTTT
CASSDRREPQHF
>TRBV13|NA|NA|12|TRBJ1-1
TGTGCCAGCAGCTCAGGGACTTCGGAAGCTTTCTTT
CASSSGTSEAFF
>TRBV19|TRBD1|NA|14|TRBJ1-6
TGTGCCAGTAGTATAAAAGGGGGCAATTCACCCCTCCACTTT
CASSIKGGNSPLHF
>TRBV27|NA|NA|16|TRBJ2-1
TGTGCCAGCAGTCTCAGTGCGGGGAGCTCCTACAATGAGCAGTTCTTC
CASSLSAGSSYNEQFF
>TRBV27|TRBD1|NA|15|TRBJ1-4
TGTGCCAGCAGTTTCGGGACAGGGGGTCGAGAAAAACTGTTTTTT
CASSFGTGGREKLFF
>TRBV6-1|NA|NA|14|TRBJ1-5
TGTGCCAGCAGTGATCTTGGAGGGAATCAGCCCCAGCATTTT
CASSDLGGNQPQHF
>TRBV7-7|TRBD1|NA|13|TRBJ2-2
TGTGCTTCCGGGACAGGGAACACCGGGGAGCTGTTTTTT
CASGTGNTGELFF
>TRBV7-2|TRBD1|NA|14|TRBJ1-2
TGTGCCAGCAGCTTAGCTGGACAGGGGAATGGCTACACCTTC
CASSLAGQGNGYTF
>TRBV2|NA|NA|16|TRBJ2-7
TGTGCCAGCCTCCAAGGGGGTTTGGGCCCGACTTACGAGCAGTACTTC
CASLQGGLGPTYEQYF
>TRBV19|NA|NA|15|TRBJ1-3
TGTGCCAGTTCCGTCACAGGGAAGGGCGGAAACACCATATATTTT
CASSVTGKGGNTIYF
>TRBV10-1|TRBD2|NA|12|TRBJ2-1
TGCGCCAGCAGCAGGCTAGCGGGTGAGCAGTTCTTC
CASSRLAGEQFF
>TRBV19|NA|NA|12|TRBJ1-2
TGTGCCAGTGCGGACACGTTCTATGGCTACACCTTC
CASADTFYGYTF
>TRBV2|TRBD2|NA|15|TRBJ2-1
TGTGCCAGCAGTCCGGGACTAGCGCTCAACAATGAGCAGTTCTTC
CASSPGLALNNEQFF
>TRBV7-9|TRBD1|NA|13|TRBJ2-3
TGTGCCACGGACAGGGGGAAAACAGATACGCAGTATTTT
CATDRGKTDTQYF
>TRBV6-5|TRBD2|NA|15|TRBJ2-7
TGTGCCAGCAGTTACTCGAATTGGGGGGGAAACGAGCAGTACTTC
CASSYSNWGGNEQYF
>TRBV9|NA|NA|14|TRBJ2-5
TGTGCCAGCAGCGTAGCGGGGGGCGCAGAGACCCAGTACTTC
CASSVAGGAETQYF
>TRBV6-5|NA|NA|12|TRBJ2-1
TGTGCCAGCAGTGAAGCAACGGGGGAGCAGTTCTTC
CASSEATGEQFF
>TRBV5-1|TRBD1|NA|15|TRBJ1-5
TGCGCCAGCAGCTTGGATGGACAGGGGGGTCAGCCCCAGCATTTT
CASSLDGQGGQPQHF
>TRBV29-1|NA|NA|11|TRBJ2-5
TGCAGCGTTGCTCTCCAAGAGACCCAGTACTTC
CSVALQETQYF
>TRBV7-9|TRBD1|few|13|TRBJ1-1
TGTGCCAGCAGCTTAACAGGGGACACTGAAGCTTTCTTT
CASSLTGDTEAFF
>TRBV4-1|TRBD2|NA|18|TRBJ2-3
TGCGCCAGCAGACCCTATATCCTAGCGGGAGGGCCCGGTGATACGCAGTATTTT
CASRPYILAGGPGDTQYF
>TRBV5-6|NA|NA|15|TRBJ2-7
TGTGCCAGCAGCTTGGGGCTCGTCAGGGGCTACGAGCAGTACTTC
CASSLGLVRGYEQYF
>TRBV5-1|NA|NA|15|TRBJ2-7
TGCGCCAGCAGCTCCCACTTGTCCCTTCCCTACGAGCAGTACTTC
CASSSHLSLPYEQYF
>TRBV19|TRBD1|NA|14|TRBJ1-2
TGTGCCAGTAGCTCCGGGACAGGGTTCTATGGCTACACCTTC
CASSSGTGFYGYTF
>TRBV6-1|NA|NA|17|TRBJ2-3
TGTGCCAGCAGTGAAAATGTCGGGGTTTTAGTGGCAGATACGCAGTATTTT
CASSENVGVLVADTQYF
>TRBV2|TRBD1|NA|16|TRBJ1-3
TGTGCCAGCAACTCCTACAGGGGGAGCTCTGGAAACACCATATATTTT
CASNSYRGSSGNTIYF
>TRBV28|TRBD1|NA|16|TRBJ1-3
TGTGCCAGCAGTTTGACAGGGGGCGTCCTCGGAAACACCATATATTTT
CASSLTGGVLGNTIYF
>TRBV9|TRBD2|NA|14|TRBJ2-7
TGTGCCAGCAGCGTGCGAGGGAGGGAGGGGGAGCAGTACTTC
CASSVRGREGEQYF